This TCR beta chain was obtained from a study of shared clonotypes between healthy human individuals. General study results and limits: Larger richness was generally estimated for naive than memory subsets. Across a handful of donors, naive CD4 shared roughly 5%, naive CD8 about 3.2%, memory CD4 roughly 2.5%, memory CD8 roughly 0.37%.

Germline loops: CDR1 MDHEN, CDR2 SYDVKM. There are 14 residues in the CDR3. V lost 5 bases and J lost 5, with 12 bases in between. The material for each subset, its genomic DNA, was split evenly across several immunoSEQ plates. The data were produced by immunoSEQ multiplex PCR, yet TCRdb's version contains in-frame clones alone and is incomplete. The table lists some 1 million clones, roughly 75% of them singletons. This clone showed up just a few times. The antigen is unknown. This TCR derives from a man aged 18 to 35 in good health. The gene calls are TRBV28 and TRBJ1-4; D may be TRBD1 (6 bases). Sequencing input: memory CD4+ T cells sorted from blood. Subset defined: CD45RA-negative fraction. Written as DNA, the CDR3 is TGTGCCAGCAGTGCACAGGGAGTAAATGAAAAACTGTTTTTT. Protein product: CASSAQGVNEKLFF.